The next 10 T cell receptor beta chains were all read from a single sample in a study of T cell repertoires in cytomegalovirus infection. TCRdb analysed the reads with MiXCR anew, one entry per CDR3 protein. The table includes fewer than 65,000 distinct CDR3 sequences, 15% to 25% detected once. These receptors' antigens are unknown. Sequenced here: CD8+ T cells from cultured PBMCs, sampled from culture after CMV antigen stimulation. Receptor source: a human donor in good health (CMV status not recorded). Some clones in this sample may be carry-over from other donors' samples.

The chain joins TRBV11-2 to TRBJ2-2, with 13 bases identical to TRBD2. The germline V gene encodes CDR1 SGHAT and CDR2 FQNNGV. V was clipped by 5 bases and J by 6 bases; unmatched bases: 9. CDR3 length: 17 amino acids. This CDR3 is CASSPRLAGGSAGELFF. Here the CDR3 DNA reads TGTGCCAGCAGCCCCCGACTAGCGGGAGGTTCTGCCGGGGAGCTGTTTTTT. Based on the CDR3 plus reference TRBV11-2 and TRBJ2-2, the full variable domain is EAGVAQSPRYKIIEKRQSVAFWCNPISGHATLYWYQQILGQGPKLLIQFQNNGVVDDSQLPKDRFSAERLKGVDSTLKIQPAKLEDSAVYLCASSPRLAGGSAGELFFGEGSRLTVL.

The chain has TRBV7-9 and TRBJ2-7; 7 nucleotides match TRBD1. The length of the CDR3 is 15 residues. Germline values: CDR1 SEHNR, CDR2 FQNEAQ (reference sequence). V shed 4 bases and J 4 bases; nucleotides not matched to a gene: 10. CDR3 sequence reads: CASSSHGTVLYEQYF. Written as DNA, the CDR3 is TGTGCCAGCAGCTCCCACGGGACAGTACTATACGAGCAGTACTTC.

This chain uses TRBV12-3 or TRBV12-4 with TRBJ1-1, with TRBD1 identical over 9 bases. The CDR3 covers 15 residues. The V segment lost 5 bases and the J segment 4 bases; nucleotides outside the gene matches: 8. This CDR3 is CASSRTQGARTEAFF. The CDR3 nucleotides read TGTGCCAGCAGTCGCACACAGGGGGCGCGCACTGAAGCTTTCTTT.

This clonotype occurred a few times. This chain joins TRBV6-5 and TRBJ1-5, with 8 bases fitting TRBD1. Germline lookup yields CDR1 MNHEY and CDR2 SVGAGI. The CDR3 length is 15 residues. With 7 bases clipped from V and 3 bases from J, the junction kept 8 bases outside the gene matches. The CDR3 bases are TGTGCCAGCACCCCAGGGGGCTCTAACAATCAGCCCCAGCATTTT. Its protein is CASTPGGSNNQPQHF.

The chain is built from TRBV19 and TRBJ2-1, with D perhaps given as TRBD1 or TRBD2 (5 bases each). Trimming took off 7 bases at V and 0 bases at J, with 16 bases between the two ends. Germline V gene data show CDR1 as LNHDA and CDR2 as SQIVND (reference sequence). The CDR3 loop spans 16 amino acids. CDR3 DNA sequence: TGTGCCAGTAAATTAGGGACCCTGGGCTCCTACAATGAGCAGTTCTTC. Its translation is CASKLGTLGSYNEQFF.

This clonotype was recorded at least ten times. This rearrangement joins TRBV6-6 to TRBJ1-2; TRBD1 might be the D (5 bases). The CDR3 extends over 15 amino acids. Trimming cost V 7 bases and J 3 bases, with 18 bases left between them. The germline V gene encodes CDR1 MNHNY and CDR2 SVGAGI (reference sequence). The CDR3 protein is CASTPSQGPDYGYTF. In nucleotides, the CDR3 is TGTGCCAGCACCCCATCCCAGGGACCTGACTATGGCTACACCTTC.

This clonotype has more than one count but fewer than ten. The genes are TRBV6-2 or TRBV6-3 and TRBJ2-6, with D maybe TRBD2 (6 bases). Germline CDR1 MNHEY, CDR2 SVGEGT. CDR3 length equals 17 residues. Trimming removed 11 bases at V and 1 base at J, with 21 bases between. CDR3 amino acids: CAAWGVRDLSGANVLTF. The CDR3 coding sequence is TGTGCCGCTTGGGGGGTCAGGGACCTATCTGGGGCCAACGTCCTGACTTTC.

This clonotype was observed a few times. This chain links TRBV7-2 with TRBJ2-7; 7 bases agree with TRBD1. This CDR3 comprises 13 residues. The germline V gene has CDR1 SGHTA and CDR2 FQGNSA. J gave up 3 bases and V 4 bases, and 3 bases lay outside the gene matches. The CDR3 here is CASSWGQLYEQYF. As DNA, the CDR3 is TGTGCCAGCAGCTGGGGACAGCTCTACGAGCAGTACTTC.

The rearrangement joins TRBV20-1 to TRBJ1-5, with 9 bases identical to TRBD1. This CDR3 is 13 amino acids long. Germline V gives CDR1 DFQATT, CDR2 SNEGSKA (reference sequence). The V gene end was trimmed by 6 bases and the J gene end by 7 bases; junction bases not matched to a gene: 7. The CDR3 region has the DNA TGCAGTGCCCCAGGACAGGGGCGACAGCCCCAGCATTTT. This translates into CSAPGQGRQPQHF.

This clonotype was found a few times. In DNA, the CDR3 is TGTGCCAGCAGGCCACAGGGGGGCACTGAAGCTTTCTTT. Translation gives CASRPQGGTEAFF. The V gene is TRBV27, the J gene TRBJ1-1; TRBD1 matches 8 bases. There are 13 residues in the CDR3. J lost 4 bases, V lost 6 bases, and 4 bases had no gene match. Germline lookup yields CDR1 MNHEY and CDR2 SMNVEV (reference sequence).